This entry lists 11 T cell receptor beta chains sequenced from one sample in a study of cytomegalovirus exposure and HLA in healthy donors. The PCR used 60 Vbeta and 13 Jbeta primers. Generated by immunoSEQ multiplex PCR, the TCRdb table keeps only in-frame clones and is missing some. The sample carries more than 85,000 clones, roughly three quarters recorded once. The sequenced material came from PBMCs. The receptors derive from a man under 40 in good health and CMV-seronegative.

V is TRBV7-9 and J is TRBJ2-5; 7 nucleotides line up with TRBD1. Losses at the gene ends were 5 bases for V and 5 bases for J; bases not matched to a gene: 5. This CDR3 has 13 residues. From germline, CDR1 is SEHNR and CDR2 FQNEAQ (reference sequence). The CDR3 region has the DNA TGTGCCAGCAGCCAAGGGGGCGCGGAGACCCAGTACTTC. Translated: CASSQGGAETQYF.

V and J are TRBV19 and TRBJ1-4, with 9 bases aligning to TRBD1. After removal of 5 bases from V and 5 bases from J, the junction contained 3 bases not matched to a gene. Per germline, CDR1 LNHDA and CDR2 SQIVND (reference sequence). The CDR3 runs 14 residues. The DNA of the CDR3 is TGTGCCAGTAGTTACAGGGGGCCAAATGAAAAACTGTTTTTT. Its translation: CASSYRGPNEKLFF.

V gene TRBV2 combines with J gene TRBJ1-1; D may be TRBD1 (6 bases). The V gene's germline CDR1 is SNHLY and CDR2 FYNNEI. The CDR3 has 14 amino acids. Deletions cut 9 bases from V and 0 bases from J, with 14 bases between. The CDR3 spells CASARGSMNTEAFF. The CDR3 DNA sequence: TGTGCCAGTGCGAGGGGGAGTATGAACACTGAAGCTTTCTTT.

Only one count was recorded for this clone. This chain connects TRBV2 to TRBJ2-5, with 9 bases lining up with TRBD2. Germline CDR1 and CDR2: SNHLY and FYNNEI. The CDR3 runs 14 residues. V lost 3 bases to trimming and J lost 5 bases; unmatched junction nucleotides: 4. CDR3 sequence (DNA): TGTGCCAGCAGTGAGCGGGAGGGCCTGGAGACCCAGTACTTC. Protein sequence: CASSEREGLETQYF.

The J gene is TRBJ2-7, the V gene TRBV6-1, with 8 bases lining up with TRBD2. From germline, CDR1 is MNHNS and CDR2 SASEGT. This CDR3 region has 13 residues. V trimming: 5 bases; J trimming: 5 bases; junction bases outside the gene matches: 5. CDR3 coding DNA: TGTGCCAGCAGTATAGCGGGAAGCAACGAGCAGTACTTC. This translates into CASSIAGSNEQYF.

The genes are TRBV27 and TRBJ1-6; 7 nucleotides match TRBD1. The CDR3 has 14 amino acids. Trimming removed 6 bases from V and 7 bases from J; junction bases left unmatched: 6. CDR1 and CDR2 from the germline V gene are MNHEY and SMNVEV (reference sequence). CDR3 residues: CASSRGGGNSPLHF. CDR3 coding DNA: TGTGCCAGCAGCCGAGGGGGCGGCAATTCACCCCTCCACTTT.

This clone was seen only once. An end of the junction does not agree with germline; a read error may underlie this. V is TRBV7-9 and J is TRBJ2-4, with D possibly matching TRBD2 (5 bases). Per the germline V gene, CDR1 is SEHNR and CDR2 is FQNEAQ (reference sequence). The CDR3 covers 19 residues. The CDR3 DNA reads TGTTCCAGCAGCCTCTCCCCACGGGGAGTCGGTCGAGCCAAAAACATTCAGTACTTC. Encoded protein: CSSSLSPRGVGRAKNIQYF.

V gene TRBV5-1 combines with J gene TRBJ2-1; TRBD2 matches 14 bases. There are 18 residues in the CDR3. V shed 1 base, J shed 0 bases, and the junction held 3 bases outside the gene matches. Germline V gene lookup returns CDR1 SGHRS and CDR2 YFSETQ. CDR3 residues: CASSLLGLAGVSYNEQFF. The CDR3 DNA reads TGCGCCAGCAGCTTGCTGGGACTAGCGGGAGTCTCCTACAATGAGCAGTTCTTC.

In the case of this clone: One junction end disagrees with the germline gene, perhaps due to a read error. CDR3 coding DNA: TGTGCTAGCAGCTTTCGCACGGGAGCCTGGGGAGAGACCCAGTACTTC. Protein product: CASSFRTGAWGETQYF. V and J are TRBV7-7 and TRBJ2-5, with D possibly matching TRBD2 (6 bases). Germline V gives CDR1 SSHAT, CDR2 FNYEAQ (reference sequence). This CDR3 is 16 amino acids long.

The rearrangement joins TRBV10-3 to TRBJ2-1; D gene unclear. Deletions cut 7 bases from V and 8 bases from J, with 18 bases between. In germline, CDR1 is ENHRY, CDR2 SYGVKD. The CDR3 contains 14 residues. The CDR3 DNA is TGTGCCATCACCACGTCTTACGGTACCGATGAGCAGTTCTTC. This gives the protein CAITTSYGTDEQFF.

J is TRBJ2-1 and V is TRBV30, with 7 bases lining up with TRBD2. The CDR3 consists of 12 residues. Germline lookup yields CDR1 GTSNPN and CDR2 SVGIG (reference sequence). V dropped 4 bases and J dropped 3; count of bases not matched to a gene: 0. For the CDR3, the DNA is TGTGCCTGGACTAGCGGCTACAATGAGCAGTTCTTC. Translated, it gives CAWTSGYNEQFF.